This T cell receptor (beta chain) appears in the sequencing data of a study of technical replicates of blood from a handful of donors. Profiling relied on immunoSEQ multiplex PCR, and the TCRdb table lists in-frame clones only, not all of them. The sample consists of roughly 62,000 clones, less than 95% of them appearing once. This CDR3 comprises 13 residues. The V end was cut by 5 bases, the J end by 4 bases, with 12 bases between. Germline CDR1 MNHNS, CDR2 SASEGT. This rearrangement joins TRBV6-1 to TRBJ2-7; a possible D gene is TRBD1 (5 bases). Sequencing used PBMCs. The receptor was derived from a human donor in good health. Some clones in this sample may be carry-over from other donors' samples. In DNA form, the CDR3 reads TGTGCCAGCAGTTCCAGGGCCTGGTACGAGCAGTACTTC. It encodes CASSSRAWYEQYF.